The TCR beta chain under discussion was sequenced for a study of cytomegalovirus exposure and HLA in healthy donors. General study findings and limits: Immune exposure data for these donors was limited to CMV serostatus. There were reportedly fewer N-insertions in an Asian-associated ancestry cluster than the approximately 700-donor mean, in a later analysis. More than 15,000 TCR beta sequences were associated with HLA alleles at 0.05 false discovery rate in a later analysis.

60 Vbeta and 13 Jbeta primers were used in PCR. TCRdb's copy holds only in-frame clones and misses some; the assay was immunoSEQ multiplex PCR. The table lists more than 140,000 clones, 64% of them singletons, with less than 3.5% in the top ten. Trimming removed 2 bases from V and 5 bases from J, with 9 bases in between. The CDR3 consists of 14 residues. CDR1 is KGHSH and CDR2 is LQKENI in the germline V gene. As regards this clone: What it binds is unknown.

The sequence was collected from a woman aged 25 to 45 in good health and CMV-seropositive. J is TRBJ2-2 and V is TRBV18, with D uncertain. The sequenced material came from PBMCs. The CDR3 DNA follows: TGTGCCAGCTCACCAAACAGCCTTACCGGGGAGCTGTTTTTT. Protein product: CASSPNSLTGELFF.